Listed below are T cell receptor beta chains from one sample, sequenced in a study of CD4 T cells in relation to SARS-CoV-2 and coronaviruses. Sequenced by immunoSEQ multiplex PCR; TCRdb stores in-frame clones only, minus some. Of tens of thousands of clones in the sample, about 70% are singletons; the top ten hold roughly a sixth. The antigens for these receptors are not known. Material: CD4+ T cells from PBMCs, cultured in vitro. The receptors were gathered from a human donor in good health. Both conserved end residues are part of each CDR3.

TRBV7-3	15	TRBJ2-1	CASSLETSGYNEQFF
TRBV5-4	16	TRBJ2-3	CASSTTGTGVTDTQYF
TRBV12-3/TRBV12-4	12	TRBJ2-5	CASSFTRETQYF
TRBV7-6	16	TRBJ2-5	CASSSGLAGERGTQYF
TRBV6-5	12	TRBJ1-3	CASSTDLGTIYF
TRBV30	16	TRBJ2-1	CAWRGTIGLNYNEQFF
TRBV9	15	TRBJ1-1	CASSVDPDVNTEAFF
TRBV20-1	14	TRBJ1-2	CSASTGPPEGGYTF
TRBV10-3	13	TRBJ1-2	CAISVRVYYGYTF
TRBV6-2/TRBV6-3	13	TRBJ2-7	CASSPTDTYEQYF
TRBV5-1	14	TRBJ2-3	CASSFGQGADTQYF
TRBV7-2	15	TRBJ2-5	CASSLAWTGQETQYF
TRBV5-1	14	TRBJ2-3	CASSIGTSLDTQYF
TRBV10-3	16	TRBJ1-2	CASEGGTGSSNYGYTF
TRBV6-5	15	TRBJ1-1	CASRWTGGEGTEAFF
TRBV18	15	TRBJ2-1	CASSPPGGRRDEQFF
TRBV27	14	TRBJ2-7	CASSLWAGSNEQYF
TRBV25-1	18	TRBJ2-5	CASISQSAGTSERGTQYF
TRBV27	14	TRBJ2-7	CASMKSRDLPEQYF
TRBV7-8	17	TRBJ2-2	CASSLGGTGYQAGELFF
TRBV19	14	TRBJ2-7	CASATGDSSYEQYF
TRBV4-1	14	TRBJ2-7	CASSQDVGSYEQYF
TRBV19	14	TRBJ2-1	CASSIAFTGNEQFF
TRBV19	15	TRBJ2-1	CASSIGVGAGNEQFF
TRBV19	15	TRBJ1-4	CASSNPGQGDEKLFF
TRBV18	16	TRBJ2-1	CASSPFRDGDYNEQFF
TRBV29-1	12	TRBJ2-7	CSTRDQGREQYF
TRBV5-8	15	TRBJ2-2	CASSRGTSGSGELFF
TRBV6-1	16	TRBJ1-4	CASSEASTGGREKLFF
TRBV6-5	15	TRBJ1-5	CASSYKPNEGQPQHF
TRBV9	15	TRBJ1-2	CASSPRTGLDYGYTF
TRBV4-3	16	TRBJ2-1	CASSLARGQGPNEQFF
TRBV2	12	TRBJ2-3	CATVGDGDTQYF